A single sample gave rise to the 29 T cell receptor beta chains below, sequenced in a study of cytomegalovirus exposure and HLA in healthy donors. 13 Jbeta primers and 60 Vbeta primers were used for the PCR. Assay used: immunoSEQ multiplex PCR; TCRdb lists only in-frame clones, some missing. The sample carries 95,000 to 150,000 clones, roughly 76% recorded once. The sequenced material came from PBMCs. These receptors all stem from a man aged 30-40 years in good health and CMV-seronegative.

The rearrangement uses TRBV7-8 and TRBJ1-4, with TRBD1 identical over 7 bases. The germline V gene has CDR1 SGHVS and CDR2 FQNEAQ. This CDR3 contains 16 residues. Trimming at V came to 7 bases and at J to 0 bases, leaving 8 bases not matched to a gene. The CDR3 coding sequence is TGTGCCAGCACAACCGGTGACAGGGCAACTAATGAAAAACTGTTTTTT. Translation: CASTTGDRATNEKLFF.

The V and J genes are TRBV11-2 and TRBJ2-5; D gene unclear. The CDR3 length is 15 residues. Deletions cut 1 base from V and 1 base from J, with 10 bases between. Germline assignment: CDR1 SGHAT and CDR2 FQNNGV. CDR3 loop: CASSLVWSGQETQYF. CDR3 DNA sequence: TGTGCCAGCAGCTTAGTCTGGTCGGGCCAAGAGACCCAGTACTTC.

The rearrangement joins TRBV5-6 to TRBJ2-7; the D is unclear. The CDR3 has 18 residues. V dropped 2 bases and J dropped 3 bases, with 24 bases sitting between them. Germline V gene data show CDR1 as SGHDT and CDR2 as YYEEEE. CDR3 nucleotide sequence: TGTGCCAGCAGCTTTGGGCAGCCTAATCCACTGGGTCTCTACGAGCAGTACTTC. It encodes CASSFGQPNPLGLYEQYF. The full variable domain, with the rest looked up from reference TRBV5-6 and TRBJ2-7, is DAGVTQSPTHLIKTRGQQVTLRCSPKSGHDTVSWYQQALGQGPQFIFQYYEEEERQRGNFPDRFSGHQFPNYSSELNVNALLLGDSALYLCASSFGQPNPLGLYEQYFGPGTRLTVT.

The gene calls are TRBV5-4 and TRBJ2-5; TRBD2 aligns across 10 bases. This CDR3 contains 15 residues. With V trimmed by 0 bases and J by 4 bases, 3 bases remained unmatched. Germline V gene data show CDR1 as SGHNT and CDR2 as YYREEE (reference sequence). CDR3 amino acids: CASSLAASGRETQYF. In nucleotides, the CDR3 is TGTGCCAGCAGCTTGGCTGCTAGCGGGAGAGAGACCCAGTACTTC.

The chain employs TRBV30 and TRBJ1-2, with D possibly TRBD1 on 6 matching bases. The CDR3 sequence is 13 residues long. V was shortened by 0 bases and J by 6 bases, with 11 bases between the two germline ends. Per the germline V gene, CDR1 is GTSNPN and CDR2 is SVGIG (reference sequence). CDR3: CAWSVNRADGYTF. The CDR3 DNA reads as TGTGCCTGGAGTGTAAACAGGGCAGATGGCTACACCTTC.

The chain couples TRBV6-6 to TRBJ2-5; weak D call: TRBD2 (7 bases). This CDR3 has 16 residues. Germline lookup yields CDR1 MNHNY and CDR2 SVGAGI (reference sequence). The V and J ends lost 0 bases and 5 bases respectively, with 16 bases between them. In DNA form, the CDR3 reads TGTGCCAGCAGTTACTCACGGGGGGCCCCCCAGGAGACCCAGTACTTC. It encodes CASSYSRGAPQETQYF.

The V call is TRBV10-3, the J call TRBJ2-2; 8 bases are shared with TRBD2. The ends lost 11 bases at V and 0 bases at J; junction bases unmatched: 5. The CDR3 runs to 14 residues. Germline V CDR1 and CDR2: ENHRY, SYGVKD. The CDR3, as DNA: TGTGCCTCCGGGGGGGCCCCGAACACCGGGGAGCTGTTTTTT. Protein sequence: CASGGAPNTGELFF.

This clone appeared a single time. This rearrangement joins TRBV7-8 to TRBJ2-1, with a weak D call TRBD2 (5 bases). V shed 4 bases and J shed 9 bases, with 13 bases lying between them. CDR1 and CDR2 from the germline V gene are SGHVS and FQNEAQ. This CDR3 has 13 amino acids. The CDR3, as DNA: TGTGCCAGCAGCTCCGGATACGGAGGTGAGCAGTTCTTC. It translates to CASSSGYGGEQFF.

The rearrangement uses TRBV6-1 and TRBJ1-1, with 8 bases identical to TRBD1. Germline V gives CDR1 MNHNS, CDR2 SASEGT. V gave up 5 bases and J gave up 3 bases; unmatched junction bases: 5. The CDR3 is 14 residues long. CDR3 residues: CASSLKTGDTEAFF. Here the CDR3 DNA reads TGTGCCAGCAGTCTAAAGACAGGGGACACTGAAGCTTTCTTT.

This chain links TRBV6-5 with TRBJ1-2; the D gene is possibly TRBD1 (5 bases). There are 13 residues in the CDR3. Trimming took off 7 bases at V and 4 bases at J, with 13 bases between the two ends. Germline CDR1 MNHEY, CDR2 SVGAGI. The CDR3 region is CASTPSGPYGYTF. The CDR3 DNA reads TGTGCCAGCACCCCGTCAGGGCCCTATGGCTACACCTTC.

This clone was observed once. Here the CDR3 reads CASSSEGDRDEQYF. The CDR3 nucleotides read TGTGCCAGCAGCTCCGAGGGGGACAGGGACGAGCAGTACTTC. V usage is TRBV11-2 and J usage is TRBJ2-7, with TRBD1 matching over 9 bases. This CDR3 region has 14 residues. The V gene's germline CDR1 is SGHAT and CDR2 FQNNGV. V was clipped by 4 bases and J by 5 bases; unmatched bases: 6.

J is TRBJ2-5 and V is TRBV5-5; 7 bases are shared with TRBD1. This CDR3 is built from 14 residues. Per the germline V gene, CDR1 is SGHKS and CDR2 is YYEKEE (reference sequence). V shed 5 bases and J 1 base; nucleotides not matched to a gene: 5. CDR3 coding DNA: TGTGCCAGCAGTCAGACAGGGCCCCAAGAGACCCAGTACTTC. It specifies CASSQTGPQETQYF. Combining the CDR3 with reference TRBV5-5 and TRBJ2-5 gives the whole variable domain DAGVTQSPTHLIKTRGQQVTLRCSPISGHKSVSWYQQVLGQGPQFIFQYYEKEERGRGNFPDRFSARQFPNYSSELNVNALLLGDSALYLCASSQTGPQETQYFGPGTRLLVL.

The rearrangement joins TRBV2 to TRBJ1-2; D might be TRBD1 (5 bases). The V end lost 11 bases, the J end lost 4 bases, and 14 bases lay between the germline ends. In germline, CDR1 is SNHLY, CDR2 FYNNEI. The CDR3 loop spans 12 amino acids. CDR3: CAVWNRRYGYTF. CDR3 nucleotides: TGTGCCGTTTGGAACAGGCGCTATGGCTACACCTTC.

The V gene is TRBV19, the J gene TRBJ1-2, with D perhaps matching TRBD1 (5 bases). The CDR3 loop spans 15 amino acids. Trimming left V 5 bases short and J 3 bases short, with 16 bases between. CDR1 is LNHDA and CDR2 is SQIVND in the germline V gene (reference sequence). CDR3 sequence reads: CASSLYRNVYYGYTF. The CDR3 DNA reads as TGTGCCAGTAGTCTCTACAGGAATGTCTACTATGGCTACACCTTC.

The J gene is TRBJ1-2, the V gene TRBV28; D is ambiguous. CDR1 MDHEN and CDR2 SYDVKM come from the germline V gene. The V end was cut by 6 bases, the J end by 5 bases, with 7 bases between. This CDR3 contains 11 residues. The CDR3 DNA sequence: TGTGCCAGCAGCCGTGCGTATGGCTACACCTTC. Protein sequence: CASSRAYGYTF.

This clone was detected once. The chain is built from TRBV9 and TRBJ2-6; maybe TRBD2 (5 bases). Germline CDR1 SGDLS, CDR2 YYNGEE. The CDR3 consists of 14 residues. Trimming removed 5 bases at V and 0 bases at J, with 6 bases between. The DNA of the CDR3 is TGTGCCAGCAGAGGGAGCTCTGGGGCCAACGTCCTGACTTTC. It specifies CASRGSSGANVLTF.

This clone was picked up a small number of times. The chain combines TRBV28 with TRBJ1-2; 7 nucleotides agree with TRBD1. Unmatched junction bases numbered 7, after V lost 1 base and J lost 8 bases. The CDR3 has 14 residues. CDR1 and CDR2 from the germline V gene are MDHEN and SYDVKM. CDR3 residues: CASSLFDRAEGYTF. The CDR3 nucleotides read TGTGCCAGCAGTTTATTCGACAGGGCTGAGGGCTACACCTTC.

The chain recombines TRBV29-1 with TRBJ1-2; TRBD1 might be the D (5 bases). The ends were cut back, 6 bases at V and 2 bases at J, with 13 bases in the middle. CDR1 is SQVTM and CDR2 is ANQGSEA in the germline V gene. CDR3 length: 13 residues. The CDR3 protein is CSVRGGGNYGYTF. Here the CDR3 DNA reads TGCAGCGTGCGCGGGGGGGGGAACTATGGCTACACCTTC.

The rearrangement links TRBV6-5 to TRBJ1-2; 8 nucleotides agree with TRBD1. In germline, CDR1 is MNHEY, CDR2 SVGAGI. The CDR3 length is 15 residues. Losses at the gene ends were 5 bases for V and 4 bases for J; bases not matched to a gene: 9. The CDR3: CASSGQGERSYGYTF. In DNA form, the CDR3 reads TGTGCCAGCAGTGGACAGGGAGAAAGAAGCTATGGCTACACCTTC.

The J gene is TRBJ2-7, the V gene TRBV7-9; the match to TRBD1 covers 11 bases. The CDR3 has 16 residues. J was trimmed by 3 bases and V by 5 bases; bases with no gene match: 9. Looked up from germline, CDR1 is SEHNR and CDR2 is FQNEAQ (reference sequence). CDR3 DNA: TGTGCCAGCAGCGATGGGACAGGGGGGCCCTTCTACGAGCAGTACTTC. This codes for CASSDGTGGPFYEQYF.

The V and J genes are TRBV2 and TRBJ2-1; 10 bases fit TRBD2. V lost 6 bases, J lost 9 bases, and 5 bases stayed unmatched. The CDR3 has 13 residues. CDR1 and CDR2 (germline): SNHLY, FYNNEI. CDR3 sequence (DNA): TGTGCCAGCAGCCCAGCGGGGGGGCCTGAGCAGTTCTTC. Protein: CASSPAGGPEQFF.

The V and J genes are TRBV7-2 and TRBJ2-3; 10 nucleotides agree with TRBD2. V shed 4 bases and J 2 bases; nucleotides not matched to a gene: 3. The CDR3 consists of 15 residues. The V gene's germline CDR1 is SGHTA and CDR2 FQGNSA. CDR3 nucleotide sequence: TGTGCCAGCAGCTGGACTAGCGGAAACACAGATACGCAGTATTTT. This codes for CASSWTSGNTDTQYF.

This clone has a handful of counts. This rearrangement joins TRBV10-3 to TRBJ1-3, with D perhaps TRBD1 (6 bases). This CDR3 has 14 residues. CDR1 is ENHRY, CDR2 SYGVKD, per germline. Trimming pared 7 bases from V and 2 bases from J, leaving 12 bases between. CDR3 amino acids: CAINPTGPGNTIYF. The CDR3 DNA reads as TGTGCCATCAATCCTACAGGGCCTGGAAACACCATATATTTT.

The chain is built from TRBV28 and TRBJ2-5; 8 nucleotides agree with TRBD1. CDR3 length: 14 residues. The germline V gene has CDR1 MDHEN and CDR2 SYDVKM. J lost 5 bases, V lost 4 bases, and 6 bases had no gene match. The CDR3 DNA follows: TGTGCCAGCAGTTCCCGACAGGGGAAGGAGACCCAGTACTTC. This translates into CASSSRQGKETQYF. Full variable domain (remainder filled in from reference TRBV28 and TRBJ2-5): DVKVTQSSRYLVKRTGEKVFLECVQDMDHENMFWYRQDPGLGLRLIYFSYDVKMKEKGDIPEGYSVSREKKERFSLILESASTNQTSMYLCASSSRQGKETQYFGPGTRLLVL.

This chain links TRBV5-4 with TRBJ2-1; D is ambiguous. Germline lookup yields CDR1 SGHNT and CDR2 YYREEE (reference sequence). Trimming removed 4 bases at V and 5 bases at J, with 13 bases between. The CDR3 length is 14 residues. CDR3 nucleotide sequence: TGTGCCAGCAGCCCTCCTACTAACCACAATGAGCAGTTCTTC. Residues: CASSPPTNHNEQFF.

The V call is TRBV27, the J call TRBJ1-5, with 7 bases aligning to TRBD1. V lost 6 bases and J lost 5; bases outside the gene matches: 7. The V gene's germline CDR1 is MNHEY and CDR2 SMNVEV (reference sequence). The length of the CDR3 is 14 residues. This CDR3 reads CASSRGQADQPQHF. As DNA, the CDR3 is TGTGCCAGCAGCCGCGGACAGGCGGATCAGCCCCAGCATTTT.

The rearrangement links TRBV21-1 to TRBJ2-7; the table assigns TRBD1, which was not confirmed against the DNA. TRBV21-1 is an annotated pseudogene. There are 17 residues in the CDR3. CDR3 nucleotides: TGTGCCAGCAGATTACCTTCGACAGGACCTTCCACCTACGAGCAGTACTTC. Translated: CASRLPSTGPSTYEQYF.

The V gene is TRBV25-1, the J gene TRBJ2-7; 10 bases agree with TRBD1. CDR1 MGHDK and CDR2 SYGVNS come from the germline V gene. V shed 10 bases and J 5 bases; nucleotides not matched to a gene: 5. CDR3 length equals 12 residues. CDR3 bases: TGTGCCACCCGACAGGGGGCCCACGAGCAGTACTTC. Encoded protein: CATRQGAHEQYF.

V is TRBV27 and J is TRBJ1-1; 7 nucleotides align to TRBD1. The germline V gene encodes CDR1 MNHEY and CDR2 SMNVEV (reference sequence). The CDR3 runs to 15 residues. The V segment lost 9 bases and the J segment 1 base; nucleotides outside the gene matches: 11. In DNA, the CDR3 is TGTGCCAGTTCAAAACCGGGACAGAGGAACACTGAAGCTTTCTTT. Residues: CASSKPGQRNTEAFF.